These 5 T cell receptor beta chains came from one sample sequenced in a study of glioma-infiltrating T cells. Amplification of TCR alpha and beta CDR3 regions from RNA used iRepertoire nested multiplex PCR. TCRdb recomputed calls from the multiplex PCR reads with MiXCR, one row per CDR3 protein. The sample contains about 190,000 distinct CDR3 sequences, over 25% of which appear only once. Sequenced material: glioma tissue, nonneoplastic brain tissue, or PBMCs (not recorded which). The receptors come from a human donor with low-grade glioma or glioblastoma, undergoing nonglioma brain surgery, or in good health (not recorded which).

This clonotype was recorded at least ten times. The chain uses TRBV10-3 and TRBJ2-3; 10 nucleotides match TRBD2. In germline, CDR1 is ENHRY, CDR2 SYGVKD. This CDR3 comprises 14 residues. The V and J ends lost 10 bases and 2 bases, in that order; junction bases with no gene match: 6. The CDR3 DNA follows: TGTGCCACGTCCGGGACTAGCGACACAGATACGCAGTATTTT. Its translation: CATSGTSDTDTQYF.

This chain connects TRBV3-1 to TRBJ2-4; 8 nucleotides agree with TRBD1. CDR3 length equals 14 residues. Germline lookup yields CDR1 LGHDT and CDR2 YNNKEL (reference sequence). The V and J ends lost 4 bases and 8 bases, in that order; junction bases with no gene match: 7. This CDR3 is CASSRRGRGDIQYF. The CDR3, as DNA: TGTGCCAGCAGCCGCAGGGGGCGCGGAGACATTCAGTACTTC.

To note about this clonotype: A read error may account for a junction end that differs from germline. V usage is TRBV19 and J usage is TRBJ2-1; D uncertain. The CDR3 loop spans 17 amino acids. CDR1 LNHDA and CDR2 SQIVND come from the germline V gene (reference sequence). The CDR3 nucleotides are TGTACCAGTAGTATAGAGGACCCGGCTGTATCCTACAATGAGCAGTTCTTC. As protein: CTSSIEDPAVSYNEQFF.

This clonotype was recorded many times. J is TRBJ2-3 and V is TRBV7-2; D not resolved. Trimming shortened V by 2 bases and J by 5 bases, and 8 bases separated the two germline ends. Germline values: CDR1 SGHTA, CDR2 FQGNSA. The CDR3 runs 13 residues. The DNA for the CDR3 is TGTGCCAGCAGCTTATCCGATCTAGATACGCAGTATTTT. It is translated as CASSLSDLDTQYF.

This clonotype occurred many times. This chain links TRBV7-9 with TRBJ1-2; D unresolved. The V end lost 0 bases, the J end lost 6 bases, and 11 bases lay between the germline ends. The CDR3 totals 14 residues. Germline CDR1 and CDR2: SEHNR and FQNEAQ (reference sequence). CDR3 nucleotide sequence: TGTGCCAGCAGCTTAGCGATGCGTTGGGATGGCTACACCTTC. This codes for CASSLAMRWDGYTF.